A selection of T cell receptor beta chains follows, all from one sample in a study of OX40 agonist ivuxolimab in advanced cancers. Measured with immunoSEQ multiplex PCR; TCRdb has only the in-frame clones, and not every one. The sample lists more than 9,000 clones, just under 80% seen once, with approximately 15% in the top ten. The material was CD4+ or CD8+ T cells sorted from blood, obtained in a trial of the OX40 agonist ivuxolimab. The source is an adult with an advanced solid tumor such as melanoma, head and neck, liver or kidney cancer. CDR3s include the opening cysteine and the closing phenylalanine or tryptophan. The order of the fields is clone size, V gene, J gene, D gene, CDR3 protein, CDR3 DNA. A D gene is named only where the DNA matches it firmly. Not every row has a clone size; where given, it reads once, few, many or a size class.

-	TRBV27	TRBJ2-2	TRBD2	CASSVGRAGELFF	TGTGCCAGCAGTGTCGGGAGGGCCGGGGAGCTGTTTTTT
few	TRBV5-1	TRBJ2-7	-	CASSFRDGGYEQYF	TGCGCCAGCAGCTTCCGGGACGGGGGATACGAGCAGTACTTC
few	TRBV5-8	TRBJ1-2	TRBD1	CASSLHGDRGLNGYTF	TGTGCCAGCAGCTTACATGGGGACAGGGGGTTAAATGGCTACACCTTC
-	TRBV2	TRBJ2-5	TRBD2	CASSDRTSVETQYF	TGTGCCAGCAGCGATAGGACTAGTGTAGAGACCCAGTACTTC
-	TRBV5-1	TRBJ2-2	TRBD1	CASAPGTASTGELFF	TGCGCCAGCGCGCCTGGGACAGCGAGCACCGGGGAGCTGTTTTTT
-	TRBV27	TRBJ1-5	-	CASSLSGVGQPQHF	TGTGCCAGCAGTTTATCAGGGGTCGGTCAGCCCCAGCATTTT
-	TRBV7-3	TRBJ1-2	-	CASSALRDKSPHYGYTF	TGTGCCAGCAGCGCCCTCCGGGACAAGAGTCCTCACTATGGCTACACCTTC
-	TRBV5-5	TRBJ2-2	-	CASSFPGGKNTGELFF	TGTGCCAGCAGCTTTCCGGGGGGCAAGAACACCGGGGAGCTGTTTTTT
-	TRBV7-9	TRBJ1-6	-	CASRRVGLNSPLHF	TGTGCCAGCCGACGCGTGGGTTTGAATTCACCCCTCCACTTT
-	TRBV14	TRBJ2-3	TRBD2	CASSQGSLAGEVAQYF	TGTGCCAGCAGCCAAGGTTCACTAGCGGGGGAGGTGGCGCAGTATTTT
-	TRBV5-6	TRBJ2-2	-	CASSLRQRTGELFF	TGTGCCAGCAGCTTGCGACAGAGAACCGGGGAGCTGTTTTTT
-	TRBV7-9	TRBJ2-7	TRBD1	CASSIWAGGSYEQYF	TGTGCCAGCAGTATATGGGCAGGGGGTTCCTACGAGCAGTACTTC
once	TRBV10-3	TRBJ2-7	TRBD2	CAISVLAVNSYEQYF	TGTGCCATCAGTGTTCTAGCGGTGAATTCCTACGAGCAGTACTTC
-	TRBV11-3	TRBJ2-7	TRBD2	CASSRTSGYYEQYF	TGTGCCAGCAGCCGGACTAGCGGGTACTACGAGCAGTACTTC
-	TRBV7-9	TRBJ2-7	-	CASSKDPYEQYF	TGTGCCAGCAGCAAGGACCCTTACGAGCAGTACTTC
-	TRBV4-1	TRBJ2-7	-	CASSPTGDTYYEQYF	TGCGCCAGCAGCCCCACGGGGGACACCTACTACGAGCAGTACTTC
medium-sized	TRBV9	TRBJ1-1	-	CASSVAYRNTEAFF	TGTGCCAGCAGCGTAGCGTACAGGAACACTGAAGCTTTCTTT
-	TRBV7-9	TRBJ2-4	-	CASSLADYLAKNIQYF	TGTGCCAGCAGCTTAGCGGACTATCTAGCCAAAAACATTCAGTACTTC
-	TRBV7-8	TRBJ2-5	-	CASSGGTETQYF	TGTGCCAGCAGCGGGGGCACGGAGACCCAGTACTTC
-	TRBV6-5	TRBJ2-7	TRBD1	CASRDSYEQYF	TGTGCCAGTCGGGACAGCTACGAGCAGTACTTC
-	TRBV11-3	TRBJ2-1	TRBD2	CASSLERTSVYNEQFF	TGTGCCAGCAGCTTAGAACGGACTAGCGTCTACAATGAGCAGTTCTTC
-	TRBV6-1	TRBJ1-1	-	CASSVWVRGAEAFF	TGTGCCAGCAGTGTTTGGGTTCGGGGGGCTGAAGCTTTCTTT
-	TRBV4-2	TRBJ1-6	-	CASSQEGIRGYLASSYNSPLHF	TGTGCCAGCAGCCAAGAAGGGATAAGAGGATACCTAGCAAGCTCCTATAATTCACCCCTCCACTTT
few	TRBV4-1	TRBJ1-1	TRBD1	CASSQVLGGLRLGNTEAFF	TGCGCCAGCAGCCAAGTGTTAGGGGGCTTACGTTTGGGGAACACTGAAGCTTTCTTT
-	TRBV30	TRBJ2-7	-	CAWSVPFLVQTNYLDSYEQYF	TGTGCCTGGAGTGTACCCTTTCTTGTCCAGACAAACTATCTAGACTCCTACGAGCAGTACTTC
-	TRBV30	TRBJ2-5	-	CAWSKGIQAAIQETQYF	TGTGCCTGGAGCAAAGGGATTCAGGCAGCTATCCAAGAGACCCAGTACTTC
-	TRBV11-2	TRBJ2-5	TRBD2	CASTLGGTSSETQYF	TGTGCCAGCACCTTGGGGGGGACTAGTTCGGAGACCCAGTACTTC
-	TRBV4-2	TRBJ2-3	TRBD2	CASSQEGASGGGRQYF	TGTGCCAGCAGCCAAGAAGGTGCCTCCGGGGGGGGGAGACAGTATTTT
large	TRBV13	TRBJ2-5	TRBD2	CASSWLGKGGETQYF	TGTGCCAGCAGCTGGCTGGGGAAGGGAGGGGAGACCCAGTACTTC
-	TRBV27	TRBJ2-3	TRBD2	CASSWTSGSVDTQYF	TGTGCCAGCAGTTGGACTAGCGGGAGTGTAGATACGCAGTATTTT
few	TRBV6-4	TRBJ1-5	TRBD1	CASSEGTGVQPQHF	TGTGCCAGCAGTGAAGGGACAGGGGTTCAGCCCCAGCATTTT
-	TRBV6-5	TRBJ2-7	TRBD1	CASSSRQGRPYEQYF	TGTGCCAGCAGTTCCCGACAGGGAAGGCCCTACGAGCAGTACTTC
medium-sized	TRBV2	TRBJ2-7	TRBD2	CASRTGTSDHEQYF	TGTGCCAGCAGAACCGGGACTAGTGACCACGAGCAGTACTTC
once	TRBV7-2	TRBJ2-1	-	CASSLAWGNEQFF	TGTGCCAGCAGCTTAGCGTGGGGTAATGAGCAGTTCTTC
-	TRBV5-8	TRBJ2-7	-	CASSQEDQGSPYEQYF	TGTGCCAGCAGCCAAGAGGACCAGGGGAGTCCCTACGAGCAGTACTTC
-	TRBV5-1	TRBJ1-2	-	CASSLSGDNYGYIF	TGCGCCAGCAGCTTATCCGGGGATAACTATGGCTACATCTTC
-	TRBV6-5	TRBJ1-1	TRBD1	CASSYLYRGRTEAFF	TGTGCCAGCAGTTACCTTTACAGGGGTCGGACTGAAGCTTTCTTT
-	TRBV11-3	TRBJ2-1	-	CASSLGGHSSYNEQFF	TGTGCCAGCAGCTTAGGCGGACACAGCTCCTACAATGAGCAGTTCTTC
-	TRBV15	TRBJ1-4	TRBD1	CATSRYRTGGEEKLFF	TGTGCCACCAGCAGATACCGGACAGGGGGGGAGGAAAAACTGTTTTTT
-	TRBV4-1	TRBJ1-4	-	CASSPDAGGTNEKLFF	TGCGCCAGCAGCCCAGACGCGGGTGGTACTAATGAAAAACTGTTTTTT
-	TRBV25-1	TRBJ2-2	-	CASSVGGNTGELFF	TGTGCCAGCAGTGTGGGGGGGAACACCGGGGAGCTGTTTTTT
-	TRBV9	TRBJ1-2	-	CASSVTPSTEFLNGYTF	TGTGCCAGCAGCGTAACCCCTTCGACGGAGTTTCTGAATGGCTACACCTTC
-	TRBV7-6	TRBJ1-1	-	CASSDDIGAFF	TGTGCCAGCAGCGACGACATTGGGGCTTTCTTT
-	TRBV29-1	TRBJ2-7	-	CSPPRTVSSSYEQYF	TGCAGCCCCCCCCGGACTGTGAGCAGCTCCTACGAGCAGTACTTC
-	TRBV2	TRBJ2-7	-	CASHRSYEQYF	TGTGCCAGCCACCGGAGCTACGAGCAGTACTTC
-	TRBV11-3	TRBJ2-1	TRBD2	CASSYSAGGIFNEQFF	TGTGCCAGCAGCTATTCAGCGGGAGGTATTTTCAATGAGCAGTTCTTC
-	TRBV4-2	TRBJ2-7	-	CASSQEGSGSSYEQYF	TGTGCCAGCAGCCAAGAGGGCAGCGGAAGCTCCTACGAGCAGTACTTC
once	TRBV5-1	TRBJ2-5	-	CASSPELGTQYF	TGCGCCAGCAGCCCTGAATTAGGGACCCAGTACTTC
-	TRBV14	TRBJ1-2	TRBD1	CARVGQADSNYGYTF	TGTGCCAGGGTTGGACAGGCAGACTCTAACTATGGCTACACCTTC
-	TRBV10-3	TRBJ1-2	-	CAISESKTANYGYTF	TGTGCCATCAGTGAGTCCAAAACAGCTAACTATGGCTACACCTTC
-	TRBV11-2	TRBJ2-1	-	CASSLAYSSYNEQFF	TGTGCCAGCAGCTTGGCTTATAGCTCCTACAATGAGCAGTTCTTC
few	TRBV10-2	TRBJ2-7	TRBD2	CASRVPSGDFSSYEQYF	TGCGCCAGCAGAGTCCCTAGCGGGGACTTTAGCTCCTACGAGCAGTACTTC
-	TRBV6-1	TRBJ1-6	-	CASSEVEATSPLHF	TGTGCCAGCAGTGAGGTGGAGGCAACTTCACCCCTCCACTTT